This TCR beta chain was profiled in a study of T-cell memory formation after mild COVID-19. TCRalpha and TCRbeta libraries used 5'RACE with constant-segment primers and UMIs. Using its own MiXCR run on the 5' RACE reads, TCRdb lists one record per CDR3 protein. The data contain 200,000 to 250,000 distinct CDR3 sequences, around 9.1% of them singletons. Broader study findings: Nothing confirmed that second-wave clones peaking on day 37 were specific for SARS-CoV-2.

The CDR3 sequence is 16 residues long. V dropped 4 bases and J dropped 8; count of bases not matched to a gene: 13. Germline values: CDR1 KGHSH, CDR2 LQKENI. As to this clonotype: Its antigen is still unknown.

Sample: PBMCs or a T cell subset sorted from them (not recorded which). This TCR was recovered from a man between 18 and 35 years old who had mild COVID-19 (a few samples of this study predate the infection). Cell type and time point are not known. The V gene is TRBV18, the J gene TRBJ1-1, with 10 bases aligning to TRBD1. The CDR3 spells CASSLTGTGAGREAFF. The CDR3 nucleotides are TGTGCCAGCTCACTGACCGGGACAGGGGCTGGCAGGGAAGCTTTCTTT.